This TCR beta chain was retrieved from a study of blood T cell repertoires in COVID-19. For the study at large: Samples representing acute and convalescent COVID-19 were sourced from the United States, Italy and Spain. T cells, B-cell-depleted T cells, or PBMCs supplied cDNA or gDNA.

About this clone itself: One junction end does not reproduce the germline sequence, and a read error may be involved.

Original handling: Counts of nucleated cells, estimated from reference gene primer amplification, were obtained. Method: immunoSEQ multiplex PCR; TCRdb's copy keeps in-frame clones and lacks some. That table is the source of V, J and clone size, and D and trimming were worked out from the DNA. The sample has about 120,000 clones, approximately 77% seen once. Germline V CDR1 and CDR2: SNHLY, FYNNEI. The CDR3 spans 12 residues. Source material: peripheral blood. V and J are TRBV2 and TRBJ2-1; 9 bases align to TRBD1. This clonotype was sampled from a human donor in a cohort sampled during active COVID-19. Written as DNA, the CDR3 is TGTGCCAGCGGCGGGGGACAGGGACTAAAGGTCTTC. It encodes CASGGGQGLKVF.